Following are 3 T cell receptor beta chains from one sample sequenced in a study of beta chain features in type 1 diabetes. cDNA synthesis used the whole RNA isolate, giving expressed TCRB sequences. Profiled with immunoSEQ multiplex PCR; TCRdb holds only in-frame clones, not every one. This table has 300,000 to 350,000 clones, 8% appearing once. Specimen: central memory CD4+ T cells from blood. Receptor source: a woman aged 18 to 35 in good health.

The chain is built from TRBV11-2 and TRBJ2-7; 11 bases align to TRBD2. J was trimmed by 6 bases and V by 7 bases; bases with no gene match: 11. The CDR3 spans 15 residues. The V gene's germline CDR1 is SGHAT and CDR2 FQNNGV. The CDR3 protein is CASTTGLAGIPEQYF. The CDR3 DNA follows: TGTGCCAGCACGACTGGACTAGCGGGTATTCCCGAGCAGTACTTC. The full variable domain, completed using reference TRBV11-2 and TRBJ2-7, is EAGVAQSPRYKIIEKRQSVAFWCNPISGHATLYWYQQILGQGPKLLIQFQNNGVVDDSQLPKDRFSAERLKGVDSTLKIQPAKLEDSAVYLCASTTGLAGIPEQYFGPGTRLTVT.

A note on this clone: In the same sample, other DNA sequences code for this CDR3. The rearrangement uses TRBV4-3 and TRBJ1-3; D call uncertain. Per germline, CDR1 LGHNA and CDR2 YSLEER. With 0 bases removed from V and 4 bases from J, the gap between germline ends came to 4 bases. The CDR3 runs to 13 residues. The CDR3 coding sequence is TGCGCCAGCAGCCAAGATAGGGGAAACACCATATATTTT. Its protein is CASSQDRGNTIYF.

This chain's CDR3 is CASSLTSGGYNEQFF. The CDR3 coding sequence is TGTGCCAGCAGCCTTACTAGCGGGGGCTACAATGAGCAGTTCTTC. The chain carries TRBV11-3 and TRBJ2-1; TRBD2 matches at 11 bases. The CDR3 spans 15 residues. V lost 5 bases, J lost 3 bases, and 3 bases stayed unmatched. Germline lookup yields CDR1 SGHNT and CDR2 YENEEA.